Following are 24 T cell receptor beta chains from one sample sequenced in a study of blood T cell repertoires in COVID-19. Only in-frame clones appear in the TCRdb table, and some are missing; sequencing was by immunoSEQ multiplex PCR. The profile shows under 250,000 clones, about nine tenths of them singletons. The specimen sequenced was PBMCs or T cells enriched from blood (not recorded which). The receptors originated from a woman younger than 45 with acute COVID-19.

This chain joins TRBV4-1 and TRBJ1-5, with TRBD1 matching 8 bases. Germline CDR1 is MGHRA and CDR2 is YSYEKL. Trimming at V came to 4 bases and at J to 6 bases, leaving 11 bases not matched to a gene. The CDR3 consists of 16 residues. CDR3 amino acids: CASSPSTGGMSQPQHF. For the CDR3, the DNA is TGCGCCAGCAGCCCCTCTACAGGGGGTATGAGTCAGCCCCAGCATTTT.

V gene TRBV7-9 combines with J gene TRBJ2-5; 7 bases are a match to TRBD2. V shed 5 bases and J 1 base; nucleotides not matched to a gene: 4. This CDR3 is built from 14 residues. Germline V gene lookup returns CDR1 SEHNR and CDR2 FQNEAQ (reference sequence). This CDR3 reads CASSGGTTQETQYF. The CDR3 DNA reads as TGTGCCAGCAGCGGCGGGACTACCCAAGAGACCCAGTACTTC.

The chain is built from TRBV19 and TRBJ1-2, with D perhaps TRBD1 (5 bases). CDR3 length: 13 residues. Germline CDR1 and CDR2: LNHDA and SQIVND (reference sequence). V gave up 7 bases and J gave up 0 bases, with 9 bases separating them. This CDR3 reads CASTKGANYGYTF. Here the CDR3 DNA reads TGTGCCAGTACGAAAGGGGCTAACTATGGCTACACCTTC.

V and J are TRBV30 and TRBJ1-6, with D possibly matching TRBD1 (6 bases). CDR1 and CDR2 (germline): GTSNPN, SVGIG (reference sequence). The CDR3 spans 11 residues. V was pared by 5 bases and J by 14 bases, with 13 bases between. As DNA, the CDR3 is TGTGCCTGGCGGGGGAGGGGGTCCCTCCACTTT. Its translation is CAWRGRGSLHF.

This clone was detected a few times. The chain combines TRBV11-2 with TRBJ2-6, with a possible D match to TRBD2 (5 bases). Germline CDR1 is SGHAT and CDR2 is FQNNGV. V gave up 6 bases and J gave up 2 bases, with 11 bases separating them. CDR3 length: 15 amino acids. CDR3 region: CASSRAGAGANVLTF. For the CDR3, the DNA is TGTGCCAGCAGTAGGGCCGGGGCTGGGGCCAACGTCCTGACTTTC.

This clone was seen just once. The chain uses TRBV7-9 and TRBJ1-6, with D possibly being TRBD1 (5 bases). CDR1 SEHNR and CDR2 FQNEAQ come from the germline V gene (reference sequence). With 8 bases removed from V and 7 bases from J, the gap between germline ends came to 18 bases. The CDR3 consists of 15 residues. CDR3 loop: CASRPARVTNSPLHF. In DNA, the CDR3 is TGTGCCAGCCGCCCGGCCAGGGTGACCAATTCACCCCTCCACTTT.

This clone has just one count. The J gene is TRBJ2-5, the V gene TRBV5-1, with 9 bases that match TRBD1. This CDR3 region has 14 residues. CDR1 is SGHRS, CDR2 YFSETQ, per germline. V gave up 3 bases and J gave up 3 bases; unmatched junction bases: 3. The DNA for the CDR3 is TGCGCCAGCAGCTACGGACAGGGGAAAGAGACCCAGTACTTC. Its protein product is CASSYGQGKETQYF.

The V and J genes are TRBV6-4 and TRBJ2-5, with 7 bases that match TRBD2. This CDR3 is 15 amino acids long. The germline V gene encodes CDR1 MRHNA and CDR2 SNTAGT. Unmatched junction bases numbered 4, after V lost 2 bases and J lost 1 base. In DNA form, the CDR3 reads TGTGCCAGCAGTGACATGGCGGGAGCCCAAGAGACCCAGTACTTC. Its protein is CASSDMAGAQETQYF.

V gene TRBV4-1 combines with J gene TRBJ1-4, with a weak D call TRBD1 (6 bases). Germline assignment: CDR1 MGHRA and CDR2 YSYEKL. The V and J ends lost 6 bases and 7 bases respectively, with 9 bases between them. The CDR3 consists of 12 residues. DNA of the CDR3: TGCGCCAGCAGGAGGGGGAGTGAAAAACTGTTTTTT. Translated: CASRRGSEKLFF.

This clone has only a few counts. The chain carries TRBV7-2 and TRBJ1-1; possible D gene TRBD1, 6 bases. Trimming shortened V by 5 bases and J by 2 bases, and 12 bases separated the two germline ends. Germline CDR1 is SGHTA and CDR2 is FQGNSA. The CDR3 consists of 14 residues. The chain's CDR3 is CASSPWTDNTEAFF. CDR3 coding DNA: TGTGCCAGCAGCCCCTGGACAGACAACACTGAAGCTTTCTTT.

This chain uses TRBV4-2 with TRBJ1-2; TRBD1 might be the D (5 bases). The V and J ends lost 2 bases and 3 bases respectively, with 13 bases between them. Germline lookup yields CDR1 LGHNA and CDR2 YNFKEQ. The CDR3 covers 15 residues. CDR3 amino acids: CASSQTGGGDYGYTF. The CDR3 bases are TGTGCCAGCAGCCAAACCGGGGGAGGCGACTATGGCTACACCTTC.

V and J are TRBV10-3 and TRBJ2-5; D unresolved. Germline V lookup: CDR1 ENHRY, CDR2 SYGVKD. The CDR3 runs 14 residues. V lost 6 bases and J lost 4, with 15 bases in between. The CDR3 sequence is CAISVRDGPETQYF. The CDR3 DNA reads as TGTGCCATCAGCGTTAGAGATGGGCCAGAGACCCAGTACTTC.

The V gene is TRBV2, the J gene TRBJ1-2; D might be TRBD1 (5 bases). This CDR3 region has 15 residues. The V and J ends lost 6 bases and 3 bases respectively, with 17 bases between them. Germline V CDR1 and CDR2: SNHLY, FYNNEI. CDR3 DNA sequence: TGTGCCAGCAGACAGGCCCCCGAACTACACTATGGCTACACCTTC. Protein product: CASRQAPELHYGYTF.

The chain joins TRBV5-4 to TRBJ1-1; unclear D gene. V was pared by 1 base and J by 1 base, with 11 bases between. Germline V gene sequence: CDR1 SGHNT, CDR2 YYREEE (reference sequence). The CDR3 is made up of 15 amino acids. The CDR3 here is CASSLYPLGNTEAFF. The CDR3 DNA reads as TGTGCCAGCAGCTTGTACCCCCTAGGGAACACTGAAGCTTTCTTT.

This rearrangement joins TRBV19 to TRBJ2-1; 8 nucleotides align to TRBD2. Germline lookup yields CDR1 LNHDA and CDR2 SQIVND (reference sequence). This CDR3 is 17 amino acids long. V lost 7 bases to trimming and J lost 0 bases; unmatched junction nucleotides: 11. The CDR3 sequence: CASTRSGGPSSYNEQFF. The CDR3 coding sequence is TGTGCCAGTACCCGAAGCGGGGGCCCGAGCTCCTACAATGAGCAGTTCTTC.

The V gene is TRBV4-3, the J gene TRBJ1-5; D remains ambiguous. The CDR3 spans 13 residues. Germline lookup yields CDR1 LGHNA and CDR2 YSLEER. Trimming cost V 8 bases and J 4 bases, with 12 bases left between them. CDR3 region: CASSGNANQPQHF. The DNA for the CDR3 is TGCGCCAGCTCGGGGAACGCGAATCAGCCCCAGCATTTT.

This clone was picked up a small number of times. CDR3 sequence reads: CASSFSGQETQYF. For the CDR3, the DNA is TGTGCCAGCAGTTTTAGCGGCCAAGAGACCCAGTACTTC. The V call is TRBV6-2 or TRBV6-3, the J call TRBJ2-5, with D possibly matching TRBD2 (6 bases). CDR3 length: 13 residues. CDR1 is MNHEY, CDR2 SVGEGT, per germline. V lost 4 bases, J lost 1 base, and 7 bases lay in between.

The rearrangement links TRBV7-8 to TRBJ2-7; TRBD1 agrees at 7 bases. The CDR3 sequence is 13 residues long. Per germline, CDR1 SGHVS and CDR2 FQNEAQ. V lost 6 bases and J lost 3; bases outside the gene matches: 5. CDR3 region: CASSSGQLYEQYF. Here the CDR3 DNA reads TGTGCCAGCAGTTCGGGACAGCTCTACGAGCAGTACTTC.

V is TRBV7-2 and J is TRBJ1-2; no firm D call. The V gene lost 1 base and the J gene lost 4 bases, with 16 bases spanning the gap. The CDR3 is made up of 16 amino acids. Germline lookup yields CDR1 SGHTA and CDR2 FQGNSA. In nucleotides, the CDR3 is TGTGCCAGCAGCTTAGGGGCATTAACAGCCGGCTATGGCTACACCTTC. This encodes CASSLGALTAGYGYTF.

V is TRBV5-1 and J is TRBJ2-1; a weak D match, TRBD2 (7 bases). Germline V gives CDR1 SGHRS, CDR2 YFSETQ. CDR3 length: 14 residues. Trimming cost V 4 bases and J 8 bases, with 16 bases left between them. CDR3 bases: TGCGCCAGCAGCGAGGGGGGGCCGATCGATGAGCAGTTCTTC. It yields the protein CASSEGGPIDEQFF.

This chain uses TRBV5-1 with TRBJ1-1; no reliable D call. Deletions cut 3 bases from V and 0 bases from J, with 6 bases between. The CDR3 length is 13 residues. In germline, CDR1 is SGHRS, CDR2 YFSETQ. This CDR3 reads CASSSEMNTEAFF. The CDR3 nucleotides are TGCGCCAGCAGCTCCGAGATGAACACTGAAGCTTTCTTT.

DNA of the CDR3: TGTGCCAGCAGCTTATGGGGACAGGGCTGGCCCCAGCATTTT. Protein product: CASSLWGQGWPQHF. The chain recombines TRBV7-8 with TRBJ1-5, with TRBD1 matching 9 bases. Trimming took 2 bases from V and 9 from J; bases not matched to a gene: 5. Germline lookup yields CDR1 SGHVS and CDR2 FQNEAQ. The CDR3 length is 14 residues.

The chain has TRBV6-2 or TRBV6-3 and TRBJ2-3; 15 bases are shared with TRBD2. Germline V gene sequence: CDR1 MNHEY, CDR2 SVGEGT. The V and J ends lost 0 bases and 0 bases, in that order; junction bases with no gene match: 7. This CDR3 is 20 amino acids long. This CDR3 is CASSYSGLAGGPHSTDTQYF. CDR3 coding DNA: TGTGCCAGCAGTTACTCGGGACTAGCGGGGGGTCCCCATAGCACAGATACGCAGTATTTT.

As DNA, the CDR3 is TGTGCCAGCAGCCCGCCGGCGGGGCGTACGACCGGGGAGCTGTTTTTT. This encodes CASSPPAGRTTGELFF. The chain uses TRBV7-9 and TRBJ2-2, with a weak D call TRBD2 (6 bases). Per the germline V gene, CDR1 is SEHNR and CDR2 is FQNEAQ (reference sequence). V lost 5 bases, J lost 5 bases, and 18 bases lay in between. The CDR3 runs 16 residues. The entire variable domain, with the rest obtained from reference TRBV7-9 and TRBJ2-2, is as follows: DTGVSQNPRHKITKRGQNVTFRCDPISEHNRLYWYRQTLGQGPEFLTYFQNEAQLEKSRLLSDRFSAERPKGSFSTLEIQRTEQGDSAMYLCASSPPAGRTTGELFFGEGSRLTVL.